The 14 T cell receptor beta chains listed next were all sequenced from one sample in a study of cytomegalovirus exposure and HLA in healthy donors. The PCR employed 60 Vbeta primers together with 13 Jbeta primers. The protocol was immunoSEQ multiplex PCR, while the TCRdb copy is restricted to in-frame clones and leaves out a portion. The data hold some 120,000 clones, with over 60% observed a single time. Sequenced material: PBMCs. The receptors here all came from a woman younger than 35 in good health and CMV-seropositive.

V and J are TRBV14 and TRBJ2-1; unclear D gene. This CDR3 is built from 16 residues. The germline V and J ends were trimmed by 1 base and 0 bases, with 10 bases remaining between them. Germline V lookup: CDR1 SGHDN, CDR2 FVKESK. The CDR3 nucleotides are TGTGCCAGCAGCCAAGTAGATCCCCCCTCCTACAATGAGCAGTTCTTC. This codes for CASSQVDPPSYNEQFF.

The CDR3 loop is CASSLVPSEEVYEQYF. CDR3 nucleotides: TGTGCCAGCAGCTTAGTCCCTAGCGAGGAGGTATACGAGCAGTACTTC. The chain combines TRBV11-2 with TRBJ2-7; D might be TRBD2 (6 bases). From germline, CDR1 is SGHAT and CDR2 FQNNGV. The CDR3 is made up of 16 amino acids. The V end was cut by 1 base, the J end by 4 bases, with 17 bases between. Drawing the rest from reference TRBV11-2 and TRBJ2-7, the complete variable domain is EAGVAQSPRYKIIEKRQSVAFWCNPISGHATLYWYQQILGQGPKLLIQFQNNGVVDDSQLPKDRFSAERLKGVDSTLKIQPAKLEDSAVYLCASSLVPSEEVYEQYFGPGTRLTVT.

The chain employs TRBV4-1 and TRBJ1-4; unclear D gene. Trimming shortened V by 2 bases and J by 2 bases, and 12 bases separated the two germline ends. Germline assignment: CDR1 MGHRA and CDR2 YSYEKL. The CDR3 is made up of 16 amino acids. The CDR3 is CASSQRITGTNEKLFF. The CDR3 DNA follows: TGCGCCAGCAGCCAACGTATTACCGGGACTAATGAAAAACTGTTTTTT.

This clone came up once. The rearrangement joins TRBV5-6 to TRBJ1-2; TRBD1 aligns across 11 bases. The CDR3 loop spans 14 amino acids. Per germline, CDR1 SGHDT and CDR2 YYEEEE. V lost 0 bases, J lost 8 bases, and 3 bases stayed unmatched. The CDR3 is CASSLGTGGGGYTF. The CDR3 DNA follows: TGTGCCAGCAGCTTGGGGACAGGGGGCGGCGGCTACACCTTC.

The rearrangement uses TRBV6-6 and TRBJ2-3, with 8 nucleotides matching TRBD2. Trimming at V came to 8 bases and at J to 6 bases, leaving 7 bases not matched to a gene. This CDR3 spans 13 amino acids. CDR1 is MNHNY, CDR2 SVGAGI, per germline (reference sequence). Written as DNA, the CDR3 is TGTGCCAGCGGACTAGCCCTCAGGGATACGCAGTATTTT. This encodes CASGLALRDTQYF.

The chain has TRBV28 and TRBJ2-2; 13 nucleotides match TRBD2. With 5 bases clipped from V and 8 bases from J, the junction kept 5 bases outside the gene matches. The CDR3 is 15 amino acids. The germline V gene encodes CDR1 MDHEN and CDR2 SYDVKM. CDR3 residues: CASSTSGREKGELFF. The CDR3 nucleotides read TGTGCCAGCAGTACTAGCGGGAGGGAGAAAGGGGAGCTGTTTTTT.

The rearrangement joins TRBV7-9 to TRBJ1-2; D remains ambiguous. CDR3 length: 13 residues. V lost 2 bases to trimming and J lost 6 bases, with 10 bases between them. The germline CDR1 and CDR2 sequences are SEHNR and FQNEAQ (reference sequence). The CDR3 sequence: CASSLTLTDGYTF. The CDR3 bases are TGTGCCAGCAGCTTAACCTTAACAGATGGCTACACCTTC.

This chain joins TRBV2 and TRBJ1-2; TRBD1 agrees at 7 bases. Germline-derived CDR1 and CDR2 are SNHLY and FYNNEI. The CDR3 has 13 amino acids. The V gene end was trimmed by 6 bases and the J gene end by 2 bases; junction bases not matched to a gene: 3. The CDR3 DNA is TGTGCCAGCAGGGGGACAGCCAACTATGGCTACACCTTC. This encodes CASRGTANYGYTF.

The rearrangement joins TRBV13 to TRBJ2-2, with 14 bases lining up with TRBD2. The ends lost 5 bases at V and 4 bases at J; junction bases unmatched: 6. In germline, CDR1 is PRHDT, CDR2 FYEKMQ (reference sequence). This CDR3 is 17 amino acids long. As DNA, the CDR3 is TGTGCCAGCAGCCAGACTAGCGGGAGGGCGGGCACCGGGGAGCTGTTTTTT. Translating it yields CASSQTSGRAGTGELFF.

This clone was detected once. The V call is TRBV4-1, the J call TRBJ2-5, with 11 bases fitting TRBD2. After removal of 5 bases from V and 11 bases from J, the junction contained 16 bases not matched to a gene. Germline V gene data show CDR1 as MGHRA and CDR2 as YSYEKL. The CDR3 sequence is 16 residues long. CDR3 sequence: CASSGRSRGTSGLQYF. The CDR3, as DNA: TGCGCCAGCAGCGGCAGGAGCCGAGGGACTAGCGGCCTACAGTACTTC.

On this clone: The junction departs from germline at one end; a sequencing error may be responsible. V gene TRBV28 combines with J gene TRBJ2-7; possible D gene TRBD2, 6 bases. This CDR3 is 15 amino acids long. Germline CDR1 and CDR2: MDHEN and SYDVKM. The CDR3 sequence: CASSSPGTSSYEQCF. The CDR3 DNA sequence: TGTGCCAGCAGCTCCCCCGGGACTTCCTCCTACGAGCAGTGCTTC.

This clone was counted a few times. V and J are TRBV9 and TRBJ2-3; 8 bases are shared with TRBD2. After removal of 0 bases from V and 6 bases from J, the junction contained 6 bases not matched to a gene. From germline, CDR1 is SGDLS and CDR2 YYNGEE. The CDR3 is made up of 15 amino acids. The CDR3 reads CASSVVAGFSDTQYF. CDR3 sequence (DNA): TGTGCCAGCAGCGTAGTAGCGGGGTTCTCGGATACGCAGTATTTT.

In this sample, this clone turned up once. The chain employs TRBV7-9 and TRBJ2-4; D uncertain. This CDR3 comprises 11 residues. Germline loops: CDR1 SEHNR, CDR2 FQNEAQ (reference sequence). Trimming shortened V by 5 bases and J by 11 bases, and 10 bases separated the two germline ends. The CDR3 region is CASSPPPVQYF. The CDR3 DNA sequence: TGTGCCAGCAGCCCACCCCCAGTTCAGTACTTC.

The CDR3 is CAISRGSYEQYF. The CDR3 nucleotides are TGTGCCATCTCTCGGGGTTCCTACGAGCAGTACTTC. The rearrangement joins TRBV30 to TRBJ2-7, with a possible D match to TRBD2 (5 bases). The germline V gene encodes CDR1 GTSNPN and CDR2 SVGIG (reference sequence). The CDR3 covers 12 residues. The V end lost 8 bases, the J end lost 1 base, and 12 bases lay between the germline ends.